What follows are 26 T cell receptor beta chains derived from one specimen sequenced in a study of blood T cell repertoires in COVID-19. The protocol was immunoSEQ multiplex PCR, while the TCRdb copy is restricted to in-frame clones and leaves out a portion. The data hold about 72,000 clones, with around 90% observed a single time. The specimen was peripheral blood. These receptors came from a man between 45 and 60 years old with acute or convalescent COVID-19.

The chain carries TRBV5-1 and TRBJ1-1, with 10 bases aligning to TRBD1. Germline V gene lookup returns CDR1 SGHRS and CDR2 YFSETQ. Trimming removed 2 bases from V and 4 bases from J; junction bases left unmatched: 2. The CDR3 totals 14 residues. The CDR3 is CASSLGQGGTEAFF. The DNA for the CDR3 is TGCGCCAGCAGCTTAGGACAGGGGGGCACTGAAGCTTTCTTT.

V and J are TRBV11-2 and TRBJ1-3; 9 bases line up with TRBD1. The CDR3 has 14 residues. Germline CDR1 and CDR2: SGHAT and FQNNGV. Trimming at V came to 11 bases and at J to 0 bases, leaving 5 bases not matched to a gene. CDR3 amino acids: CASQGQGSGNTIYF. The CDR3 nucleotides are TGTGCCTCCCAGGGACAGGGCTCTGGAAACACCATATATTTT. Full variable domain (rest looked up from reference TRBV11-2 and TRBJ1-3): EAGVAQSPRYKIIEKRQSVAFWCNPISGHATLYWYQQILGQGPKLLIQFQNNGVVDDSQLPKDRFSAERLKGVDSTLKIQPAKLEDSAVYLCASQGQGSGNTIYFGEGSWLTVV.

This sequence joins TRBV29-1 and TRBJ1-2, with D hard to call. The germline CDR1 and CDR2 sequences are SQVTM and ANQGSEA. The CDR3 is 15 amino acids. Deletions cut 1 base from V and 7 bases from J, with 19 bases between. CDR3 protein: CSVEGEEYKRVGYTF. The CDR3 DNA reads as TGCAGCGTTGAAGGGGAAGAGTACAAGAGGGTTGGCTACACCTTC. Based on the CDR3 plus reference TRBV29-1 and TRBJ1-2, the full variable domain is SAVISQKPSRDICQRGTSLTIQCQVDSQVTMMFWYRQQPGQSLTLIATANQGSEATYESGFVIDKFPISRPNLTFSTLTVSNMSPEDSSIYLCSVEGEEYKRVGYTFGSGTRLTVV.

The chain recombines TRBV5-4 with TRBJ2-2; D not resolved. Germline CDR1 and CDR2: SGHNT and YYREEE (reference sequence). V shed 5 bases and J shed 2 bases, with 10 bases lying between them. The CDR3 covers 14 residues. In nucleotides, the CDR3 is TGTGCCAGCAGGGCGGTTACAAACACCGGGGAGCTGTTTTTT. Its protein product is CASRAVTNTGELFF.

CDR3 sequence reads: CATSRENSGVVDTQYF. As DNA, the CDR3 is TGTGCCACCAGCAGAGAAAATAGCGGGGTGGTAGATACGCAGTATTTT. The chain employs TRBV15 and TRBJ2-3; TRBD2 matches at 8 bases. Germline loops: CDR1 LNHNV, CDR2 YYDKDF (reference sequence). V was clipped by 0 bases and J by 5 bases; unmatched bases: 7. The CDR3 is 16 amino acids.

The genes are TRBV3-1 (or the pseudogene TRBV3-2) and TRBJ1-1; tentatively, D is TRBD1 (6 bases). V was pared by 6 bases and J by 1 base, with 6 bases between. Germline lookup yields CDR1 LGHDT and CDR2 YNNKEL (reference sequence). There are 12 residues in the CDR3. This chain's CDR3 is CASRTGNTEAFF. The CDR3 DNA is TGTGCCAGCAGGACAGGGAACACTGAAGCTTTCTTT.

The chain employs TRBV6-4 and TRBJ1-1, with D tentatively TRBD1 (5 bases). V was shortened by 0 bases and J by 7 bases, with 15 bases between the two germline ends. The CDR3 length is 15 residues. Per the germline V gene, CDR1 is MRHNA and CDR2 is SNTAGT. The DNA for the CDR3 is TGTGCCAGCAGTGACTCGAGTAAGGGGATCGGTGAAGCTTTCTTT. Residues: CASSDSSKGIGEAFF.

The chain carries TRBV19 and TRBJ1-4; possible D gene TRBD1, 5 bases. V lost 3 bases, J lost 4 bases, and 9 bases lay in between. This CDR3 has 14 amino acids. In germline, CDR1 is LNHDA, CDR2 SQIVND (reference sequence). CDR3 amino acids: CASSIQGINEKLFF. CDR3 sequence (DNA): TGTGCCAGTAGTATCCAGGGAATTAATGAAAAACTGTTTTTT.

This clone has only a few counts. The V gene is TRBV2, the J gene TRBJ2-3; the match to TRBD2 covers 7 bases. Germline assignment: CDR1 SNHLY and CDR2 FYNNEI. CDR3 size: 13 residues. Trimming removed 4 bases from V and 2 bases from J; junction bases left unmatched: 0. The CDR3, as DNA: TGTGCCAGCAGTGGGGACTACACAGATACGCAGTATTTT. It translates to CASSGDYTDTQYF. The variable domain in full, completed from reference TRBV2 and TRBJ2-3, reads EPEVTQTPSHQVTQMGQEVILRCVPISNHLYFYWYRQILGQKVEFLVSFYNNEISEKSEIFDDQFSVERPDGSNFTLKIRSTKLEDSAMYFCASSGDYTDTQYFGPGTRLTVL.

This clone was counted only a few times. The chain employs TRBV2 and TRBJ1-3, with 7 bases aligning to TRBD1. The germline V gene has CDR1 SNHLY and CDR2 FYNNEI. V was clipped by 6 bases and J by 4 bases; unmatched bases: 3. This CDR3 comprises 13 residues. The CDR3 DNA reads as TGTGCCAGCAGCACAGGGGTGGGAAACACCATATATTTT. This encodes CASSTGVGNTIYF.

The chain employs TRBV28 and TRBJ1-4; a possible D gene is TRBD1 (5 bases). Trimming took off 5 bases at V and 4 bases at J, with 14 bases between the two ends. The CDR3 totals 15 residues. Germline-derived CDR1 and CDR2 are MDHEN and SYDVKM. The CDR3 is CASSPIGGFNEKLFF. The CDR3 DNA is TGTGCCAGCAGTCCTATCGGGGGTTTTAATGAAAAACTGTTTTTT.

CDR3 protein: CASSYSKGVGEKLFF. DNA for the CDR3: TGTGCCAGCAGTTACTCGAAGGGGGTGGGTGAAAAACTGTTTTTT. The chain couples TRBV6-5 to TRBJ1-4, with D tentatively TRBD1 (6 bases). The CDR3 extends over 15 amino acids. The germline gives CDR1 MNHEY, CDR2 SVGAGI. Trimming stripped 0 bases from V and 7 bases from J, with 12 bases between.

The CDR3 spells CASSPRVSVSGNTIYF. CDR3 DNA: TGTGCCAGCAGCCCCAGGGTCTCTGTCTCTGGAAACACCATATATTTT. This chain uses TRBV4-2 with TRBJ1-3, with D possibly TRBD1 on 5 matching bases. CDR1 and CDR2 (germline): LGHNA, YNFKEQ. V was trimmed by 4 bases and J by 0 bases, leaving 13 bases between them. There are 16 residues in the CDR3.

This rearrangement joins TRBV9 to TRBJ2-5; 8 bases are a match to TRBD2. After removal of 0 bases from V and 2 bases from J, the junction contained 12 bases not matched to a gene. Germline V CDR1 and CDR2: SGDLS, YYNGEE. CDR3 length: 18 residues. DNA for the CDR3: TGTGCCAGCAGCGTAGCGAGCGGGGGCATGGGTTATCAAGAGACCCAGTACTTC. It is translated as CASSVASGGMGYQETQYF.

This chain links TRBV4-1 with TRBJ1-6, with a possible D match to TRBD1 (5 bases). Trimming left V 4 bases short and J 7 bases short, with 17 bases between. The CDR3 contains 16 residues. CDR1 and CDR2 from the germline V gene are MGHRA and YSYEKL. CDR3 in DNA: TGCGCCAGCAGCCTAGGGGAGGGAGACAGAAATTCACCCCTCCACTTT. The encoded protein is CASSLGEGDRNSPLHF.

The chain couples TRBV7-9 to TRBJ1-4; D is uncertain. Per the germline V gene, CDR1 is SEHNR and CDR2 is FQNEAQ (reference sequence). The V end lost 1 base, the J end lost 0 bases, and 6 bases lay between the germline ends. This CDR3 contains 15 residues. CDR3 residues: CASSLEQTTNEKLFF. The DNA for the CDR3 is TGTGCCAGCAGCTTAGAGCAAACAACTAATGAAAAACTGTTTTTT.

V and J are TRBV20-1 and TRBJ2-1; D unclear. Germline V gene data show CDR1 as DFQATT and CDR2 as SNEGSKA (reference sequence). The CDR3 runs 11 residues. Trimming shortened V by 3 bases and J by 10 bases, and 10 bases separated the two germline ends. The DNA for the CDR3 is TGCAGTGCTAGTTACGGTACCGAGCAGTTCTTC. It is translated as CSASYGTEQFF.

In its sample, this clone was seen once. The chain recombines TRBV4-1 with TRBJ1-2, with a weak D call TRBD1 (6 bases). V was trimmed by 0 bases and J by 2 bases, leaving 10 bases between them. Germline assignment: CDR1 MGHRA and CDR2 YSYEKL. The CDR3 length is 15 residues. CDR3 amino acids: CASSQDKDSNYGYTF. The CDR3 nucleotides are TGCGCCAGCAGCCAAGATAAGGACAGCAACTATGGCTACACCTTC.

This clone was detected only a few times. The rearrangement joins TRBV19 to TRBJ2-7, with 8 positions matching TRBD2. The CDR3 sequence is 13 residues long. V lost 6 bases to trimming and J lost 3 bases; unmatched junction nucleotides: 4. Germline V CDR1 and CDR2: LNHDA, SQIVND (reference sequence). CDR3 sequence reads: CASRRSGGYEQYF. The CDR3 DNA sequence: TGTGCCAGTAGACGGAGCGGGGGCTACGAGCAGTACTTC.

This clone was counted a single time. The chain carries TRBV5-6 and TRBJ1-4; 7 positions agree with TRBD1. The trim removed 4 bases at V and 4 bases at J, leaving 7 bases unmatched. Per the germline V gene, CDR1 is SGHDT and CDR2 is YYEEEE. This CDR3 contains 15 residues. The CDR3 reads CASSEGTAINEKLFF. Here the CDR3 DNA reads TGTGCCAGCAGCGAAGGGACAGCTATTAATGAAAAACTGTTTTTT.

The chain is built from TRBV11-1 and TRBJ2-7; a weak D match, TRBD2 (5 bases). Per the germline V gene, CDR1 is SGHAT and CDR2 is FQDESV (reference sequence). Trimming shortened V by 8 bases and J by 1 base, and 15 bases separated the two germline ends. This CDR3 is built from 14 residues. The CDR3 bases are TGTGCCAGCGCTAAAAAGGAGGTATCCTACGAGCAGTACTTC. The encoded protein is CASAKKEVSYEQYF.

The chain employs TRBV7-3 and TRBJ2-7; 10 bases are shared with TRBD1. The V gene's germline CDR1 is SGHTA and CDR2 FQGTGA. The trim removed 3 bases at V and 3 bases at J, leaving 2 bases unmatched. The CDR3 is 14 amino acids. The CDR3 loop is CASSLTGGVYEQYF. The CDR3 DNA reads TGTGCCAGCAGCTTGACAGGGGGCGTCTACGAGCAGTACTTC.

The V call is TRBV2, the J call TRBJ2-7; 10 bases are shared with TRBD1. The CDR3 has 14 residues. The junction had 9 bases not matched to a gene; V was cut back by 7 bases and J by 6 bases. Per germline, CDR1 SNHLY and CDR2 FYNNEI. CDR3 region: CASIPGQGYPEQYF. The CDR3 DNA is TGTGCCAGCATCCCGGGACAGGGGTACCCCGAGCAGTACTTC.

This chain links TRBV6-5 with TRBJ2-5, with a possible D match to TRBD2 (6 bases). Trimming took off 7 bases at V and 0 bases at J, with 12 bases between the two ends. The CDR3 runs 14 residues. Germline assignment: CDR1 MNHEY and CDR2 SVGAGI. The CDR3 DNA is TGTGCCAGCAAAAGCGGGCCGTACCAAGAGACCCAGTACTTC. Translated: CASKSGPYQETQYF.

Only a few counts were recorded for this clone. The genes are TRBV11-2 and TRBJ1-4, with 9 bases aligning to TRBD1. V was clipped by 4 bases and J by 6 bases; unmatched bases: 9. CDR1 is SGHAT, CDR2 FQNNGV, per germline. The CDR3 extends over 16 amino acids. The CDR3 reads CASSSLPGQGDEKLFF. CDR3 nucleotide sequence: TGTGCCAGCAGCTCTTTACCGGGACAGGGTGATGAAAAACTGTTTTTT.

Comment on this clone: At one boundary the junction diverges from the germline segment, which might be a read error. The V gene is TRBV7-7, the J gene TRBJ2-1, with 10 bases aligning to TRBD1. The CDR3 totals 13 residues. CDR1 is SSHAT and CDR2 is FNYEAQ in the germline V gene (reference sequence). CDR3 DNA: TGTGCTAGCAGCCCCGAACCCGGGACAGGGGTAGTCTTC. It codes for CASSPEPGTGVVF.